The text below deals with one TCR beta chain. Its target is unknown. V was cut by 6 bases and J by 2 bases, with 13 bases left in between. Germline-derived CDR1 and CDR2 are SQVTM and ANQGSEA. The CDR3 sequence is 13 residues long. Treatment given: about 20 received Ad26.COV2.S at low or high dose, single or two shots; five or six received placebo; per-sample allocation not given. On day 63 after the first injection, vaccine and placebo recipients gave samples. Donor was an adult aged 18-55 years in Boston. The vaccine delivered Wuhan-strain SARS-CoV-2 spike through an Ad26 vector. The data are from a study of Ad26.COV2.S vaccination and SARS-CoV-2 variants. Looking at the study overall: Enrolled in COV1001, the donor was in the Ad26.COV2.S trial arm, which received the vaccine.

The study, taken as a whole, reports: Vaccinated individuals (as opposed to placebo recipients) had higher spike-specific TCR breadth.

Only in-frame clones appear in the TCRdb table, and some are missing; sequencing was by immunoSEQ multiplex PCR. The sample yields about 320,000 clones, almost 90% seen once. The source was peripheral blood, collected in a trial of Ad26.COV2.S vaccine versus placebo. This receptor was obtained from a person aged 18-65 years who received the Ad26.COV2.S COVID-19 vaccine or a placebo. The rearrangement joins TRBV29-1 to TRBJ1-1, with D unclear. The CDR3 sequence: CSVLPRLNTEAFF. The CDR3 DNA follows: TGCAGCGTCCTCCCCCGATTAAACACTGAAGCTTTCTTT.